The subject of this entry is one T cell receptor (beta chain). Its antigen is as yet unknown. This specimen comes from a study of T-cell reconstitution after alpha-beta-depleted transplantation in children. General study results and limits: Expanded graft clones numbering several hundred reportedly gave rise to alpha-beta T cells about two months after transplant. T-cell counts and diversity at one year post-transplant came mainly from newly produced T cells. The study traced high day-60 TCRbeta diversity in some patients to surviving recipient T cells and thymic progenitors.

The authors prepared the TCRbeta library with unique molecular identifiers. One entry per CDR3 protein results from TCRdb running MiXCR on the PCR reads. The sample consists of about 580,000 distinct CDR3 sequences, roughly 23% of them appearing once. The germline gives CDR1 SGHTA, CDR2 FQGNSA. The CDR3 contains 17 residues. V lost 4 bases and J lost 5; bases outside the gene matches: 15. The clonotype was recovered from a boy under two years old who had a stem cell transplant for acute myeloid leukemia, so the T cells may come from the graft donor. The V and J genes are TRBV7-2 and TRBJ2-5; 8 bases align to TRBD2. This specimen consisted of PBMCs, mostly from graft donor cells, obtained 360 days after TCRalphabeta/CD19-depleted stem cell transplant. Here the CDR3 reads CASSSRGRYSGEETQYF. The CDR3 DNA is TGTGCCAGCAGCTCCCGGGGTCGCTATAGCGGGGAGGAGACCCAGTACTTC. The full variable domain, in which reference TRBV7-2 and TRBJ2-5 provide the parts outside the CDR3, is GAGVSQSPSNKVTEKGKDVELRCDPISGHTALYWYRQSLGQGLEFLIYFQGNSAPDKSGLPSDRFSAERTGGSVSTLTIQRTQQEDSAVYLCASSSRGRYSGEETQYFGPGTRLLVL.